This TCR beta chain was recovered during a study of T cells in Graves' hyperthyroidism and ophthalmopathy. Background on the study: Before any treatment, at initial diagnosis, peripheral blood was collected.

To note about this clonotype: Its target is not known.

Study conclusions and caveats: By a 13 V-J model, ophthalmopathy was set apart from stable hyperthyroidism. Progression to ophthalmopathy was predicted a median of roughly 6.8 months early. The blood repertoire included most of the expanded thyroid clonotypes above 0.001.

Using RNA transcripts as the source, TCR beta CDR3 regions were amplified. HTBI primers drove first-round RT-PCR of the TCR CDR3. TCRdb used MiXCR to reprocess the multiplex PCR reads, holding one entry per CDR3 protein. Here the sample spans hundreds of thousands of distinct CDR3 sequences, 14% being singletons. The CDR3 totals 12 residues. Per the germline V gene, CDR1 is MNHEY and CDR2 is SVGAGI. Trimming took off 2 bases at V and 3 bases at J, with 1 base between the two ends. The rearrangement links TRBV6-5 to TRBJ1-4; D uncertain. Material for sequencing was blood. The source of this sequence is a woman between 18 and 29 years old with Graves' hyperthyroidism. The CDR3: CASSYPNEKLFF. In DNA form, the CDR3 reads TGTGCCAGCAGTTACCCTAATGAAAAACTGTTTTTT.